These 15 T cell receptor beta chains came from one sample sequenced in a study of blood T cell repertoires in COVID-19. Assay: immunoSEQ multiplex PCR; the TCRdb copy retains only in-frame clones and omits some. The sample shows roughly 230,000 clones, more than 65% of them seen only once. Sequences were obtained from peripheral blood. The receptors derive from a woman older than 75 with acute or convalescent COVID-19.

This clone was observed once. The chain is built from TRBV6-5 and TRBJ1-1; weak D call: TRBD1 (6 bases). Trimming removed 7 bases at V and 2 bases at J, with 11 bases between. CDR3 length equals 13 residues. Germline loops: CDR1 MNHEY, CDR2 SVGAGI. The CDR3 bases are TGTGCCAGCATAAGGGGGTTAAACACTGAAGCTTTCTTT. Translating it yields CASIRGLNTEAFF.

The V call is TRBV27, the J call TRBJ2-1; maybe TRBD2 (5 bases). The CDR3 has 13 residues. Germline loops: CDR1 MNHEY, CDR2 SMNVEV (reference sequence). V lost 3 bases, J lost 10 bases, and 13 bases lay in between. The CDR3, as DNA: TGTGCCAGCAGTTTTTCGACCGGCGGGGAGCAGTTCTTC. Protein sequence: CASSFSTGGEQFF.

V usage is TRBV29-1 and J usage is TRBJ2-5; 7 nucleotides agree with TRBD2. The germline CDR1 and CDR2 sequences are SQVTM and ANQGSEA. CDR3 length: 11 amino acids. V lost 4 bases to trimming and J lost 4 bases; unmatched junction nucleotides: 0. The CDR3 DNA reads as TGCAGCGTTGGGACTAGAGAGACCCAGTACTTC. Encoded protein: CSVGTRETQYF.

V is TRBV6-6 and J is TRBJ1-1, with 8 positions matching TRBD1. Germline CDR1 reads MNHNY; CDR2 reads SVGAGI (reference sequence). The CDR3 sequence is 15 residues long. J lost 1 base, V lost 7 bases, and 8 bases had no gene match. Here the CDR3 reads CASTNGQGRNTEAFF. CDR3 in DNA: TGTGCCAGCACCAATGGACAGGGAAGGAACACTGAAGCTTTCTTT.

This rearrangement joins TRBV14 to TRBJ1-4; possible D gene TRBD1, 5 bases. V dropped 4 bases and J dropped 7 bases, with 16 bases sitting between them. Germline V gene sequence: CDR1 SGHDN, CDR2 FVKESK. The CDR3 is 15 amino acids. This CDR3 is CASSRGGPVGEKLFF. As DNA, the CDR3 is TGTGCCAGCAGCCGGGGGGGACCGGTCGGTGAAAAACTGTTTTTT.

The chain couples TRBV13 to TRBJ2-3; possible D gene TRBD2, 5 bases. Germline V gene data show CDR1 as PRHDT and CDR2 as FYEKMQ (reference sequence). This CDR3 spans 12 amino acids. Trimming cost V 8 bases and J 5 bases, with 11 bases left between them. CDR3 amino acids: CASGHRGDTQYF. The CDR3 DNA reads as TGTGCCAGCGGCCACCGGGGAGATACGCAGTATTTT. The full variable domain, completed using reference TRBV13 and TRBJ2-3, is AAGVIQSPRHLIKEKRETATLKCYPIPRHDTVYWYQQGPGQDPQFLISFYEKMQSDKGSIPDRFSAQQFSDYHSELNMSSLELGDSALYFCASGHRGDTQYFGPGTRLTVL.

This rearrangement joins TRBV4-1 to TRBJ2-1, with TRBD2 matching 13 bases. The germline CDR1 and CDR2 sequences are MGHRA and YSYEKL. The CDR3 spans 15 residues. Trimming took 6 bases from V and 8 from J; bases not matched to a gene: 7. This chain's CDR3 is CASRFTSGGAYEQFF. The CDR3 DNA reads TGCGCCAGCAGATTCACTAGCGGGGGGGCCTATGAGCAGTTCTTC.

The chain combines TRBV3-1 (or the pseudogene TRBV3-2) with TRBJ1-6; 9 bases map to TRBD1. CDR1 LGHDT and CDR2 YNNKEL come from the germline V gene (reference sequence). The CDR3 spans 16 residues. V lost 4 bases to trimming and J lost 4 bases; unmatched junction nucleotides: 5. The CDR3 coding sequence is TGTGCCAGCAGCCTCCGACAGGGGGTTTATAATTCACCCCTCCACTTT. It is translated as CASSLRQGVYNSPLHF.

This clone was recorded a few times. V gene TRBV4-2 combines with J gene TRBJ1-5; no clear D. CDR1 is LGHNA, CDR2 YNFKEQ, per germline. The germline V and J ends were trimmed by 1 base and 4 bases, with 8 bases remaining between them. The CDR3 has 14 amino acids. The CDR3 is CASSQVEGNQPQHF. The CDR3 DNA is TGTGCCAGCAGCCAAGTTGAGGGTAATCAGCCCCAGCATTTT.

V and J are TRBV6-2 or TRBV6-3 and TRBJ1-2, with D hard to call. This CDR3 spans 17 amino acids. In germline, CDR1 is MNHEY, CDR2 SVGEGT. Trimming left V 4 bases short and J 3 bases short, with 21 bases between. CDR3 sequence: CASSFRREPSLYYGYTF. The CDR3 region has the DNA TGTGCCAGCAGTTTTCGGAGGGAGCCTAGTTTATACTATGGCTACACCTTC.

This chain connects TRBV13 to TRBJ2-5; a weak D match, TRBD2 (5 bases). The V and J ends lost 4 bases and 5 bases respectively, with 17 bases between them. Germline V gene data show CDR1 as PRHDT and CDR2 as FYEKMQ (reference sequence). The CDR3 extends over 15 amino acids. CDR3 nucleotides: TGTGCCAGCAGCTGGGCTGCGCGGGCCCAGGAGACCCAGTACTTC. Translating it yields CASSWAARAQETQYF.

This chain links TRBV5-1 with TRBJ2-5; D might be TRBD1 (6 bases). The CDR3 is made up of 15 amino acids. V lost 1 base, J lost 5 bases, and 15 bases lay in between. CDR1 is SGHRS, CDR2 YFSETQ, per germline. CDR3 amino acids: CASSLNGQNGETQYF. The CDR3 DNA reads TGCGCCAGCAGCTTGAATGGACAGAATGGGGAGACCCAGTACTTC.

V gene TRBV3-1 (or the pseudogene TRBV3-2) combines with J gene TRBJ2-3; 9 nucleotides line up with TRBD2. CDR3 length: 16 amino acids. Germline V CDR1 and CDR2: LGHDT, YNNKEL (reference sequence). V shed 4 bases, J shed 2 bases, and the junction held 7 bases outside the gene matches. Here the CDR3 DNA reads TGTGCCAGCAGCCGGGGACTAGCCGGATACACAGATACGCAGTATTTT. Protein: CASSRGLAGYTDTQYF.

V gene TRBV28 combines with J gene TRBJ1-1; a weak D match, TRBD1 (5 bases). This CDR3 has 15 amino acids. With 2 bases removed from V and 4 bases from J, the gap between germline ends came to 14 bases. CDR1 MDHEN and CDR2 SYDVKM come from the germline V gene. CDR3 DNA sequence: TGTGCCAGCAGTTTAACCAATCAGGGACTCACTGAAGCTTTCTTT. It encodes CASSLTNQGLTEAFF.

Concerning this clone itself: The same CDR3 also results from other DNA sequences found in this sample. The chain carries TRBV7-2 and TRBJ1-1; TRBD1 agrees at 8 bases. The CDR3 length is 14 residues. In germline, CDR1 is SGHTA, CDR2 FQGNSA. Germline trimming cut 0 bases from V and 5 bases from J; bases unmatched to any gene: 2. This CDR3 reads CASSLAQGATEAFF. As DNA, the CDR3 is TGTGCCAGCAGCTTAGCCCAGGGGGCGACTGAAGCTTTCTTT.